The rows below give T cell receptor beta chains drawn from one sample of a study of T-cell memory formation after mild COVID-19. TCRdb redid the calling of the 5' RACE reads with MiXCR, one entry per CDR3 protein. The data show fewer than 700,000 distinct CDR3 sequences, under 20% seen once. The sequenced sample consisted of PBMCs or a T cell subset sorted from them (not recorded which). The source of these receptors is an adult woman who had mild COVID-19 (a few samples of this study predate the infection). Cell type and time point are not known. The CDR3 runs from the conserved cysteine through the conserved F or W. D genes are given only for firm matches. Only part of the rows carry a size: once, few, many, or a class if the clone is expanded.

v_call: TRBV6-6
j_call: TRBJ2-7
cdr3_length: 15
clone_size: few
d_call: NA
cdr3_aa: CASSLPGTHRPEQYF
cdr3_nt: TGTGCCAGCAGCCTCCCCGGGACCCACAGGCCGGAGCAGTACTTC

v_call: TRBV7-2
j_call: TRBJ2-1
cdr3_length: 19
clone_size: few
d_call: TRBD2
cdr3_aa: CASSLWAGGTSGSTNEQFF
cdr3_nt: TGTGCCAGCAGCTTATGGGCCGGGGGGACTAGCGGGAGTACGAATGAGCAGTTCTTC

v_call: TRBV7-2
j_call: TRBJ2-1
cdr3_length: 14
clone_size: few
d_call: NA
cdr3_aa: CASSISGPYNEQFF
cdr3_nt: TGTGCCAGCAGCATATCGGGACCTTACAATGAGCAGTTCTTC

v_call: TRBV12-3/TRBV12-4
j_call: TRBJ2-2
cdr3_length: 13
clone_size: few
d_call: NA
cdr3_aa: CASTSSGPGELFF
cdr3_nt: TGTGCCAGCACCTCCTCCGGACCCGGGGAGCTGTTTTTT

v_call: TRBV6-5
j_call: TRBJ2-1
cdr3_length: 17
clone_size: NA
d_call: TRBD2
cdr3_aa: CASSYSGLARRMSEQFF
cdr3_nt: TGTGCCAGCAGTTACTCCGGACTAGCCCGGCGGATGAGTGAGCAGTTCTTC

v_call: TRBV10-3
j_call: TRBJ1-1
cdr3_length: 15
clone_size: NA
d_call: TRBD1
cdr3_aa: CAISGWTGIRTEAFF
cdr3_nt: TGTGCCATCAGTGGATGGACAGGAATAAGGACTGAAGCTTTCTTT

v_call: TRBV20-1
j_call: TRBJ2-1
cdr3_length: 11
clone_size: NA
d_call: NA
cdr3_aa: CSAREGDEQFF
cdr3_nt: TGCAGTGCTCGGGAAGGGGATGAGCAGTTCTTC

v_call: TRBV9
j_call: TRBJ2-2
cdr3_length: 11
clone_size: few
d_call: NA
cdr3_aa: CASSDGGELFF
cdr3_nt: TGTGCCAGCAGCGACGGCGGGGAGCTGTTTTTT

v_call: TRBV4-3
j_call: TRBJ2-1
cdr3_length: 15
clone_size: NA
d_call: NA
cdr3_aa: CASSQDPSLGNEQFF
cdr3_nt: TGCGCCAGCAGCCAAGACCCTAGCTTAGGCAATGAGCAGTTCTTC

v_call: TRBV5-1
j_call: TRBJ2-3
cdr3_length: 15
clone_size: NA
d_call: NA
cdr3_aa: CASSFSNGGADTQYF
cdr3_nt: TGCGCCAGCAGTTTCTCGAATGGAGGAGCAGATACGCAGTATTTT

v_call: TRBV27
j_call: TRBJ1-5
cdr3_length: 13
clone_size: NA
d_call: NA
cdr3_aa: CASSLVAGRPQHF
cdr3_nt: TGTGCCAGCAGTTTAGTGGCGGGGAGGCCCCAGCATTTT

v_call: TRBV5-1
j_call: TRBJ2-3
cdr3_length: 14
clone_size: many
d_call: NA
cdr3_aa: CASRNRDLTDTQYF
cdr3_nt: TGCGCCAGCAGAAACAGGGACCTCACAGATACGCAGTATTTT

v_call: TRBV4-3
j_call: TRBJ1-1
cdr3_length: 14
clone_size: NA
d_call: NA
cdr3_aa: CASSQDGTDVEAFF
cdr3_nt: TGCGCCAGCAGCCAAGACGGGACGGACGTCGAAGCTTTCTTT

v_call: TRBV5-1
j_call: TRBJ1-1
cdr3_length: 14
clone_size: few
d_call: TRBD1
cdr3_aa: CASGTGNSNTEAFF
cdr3_nt: TGCGCCAGCGGGACAGGGAATTCGAACACTGAAGCTTTCTTT

v_call: TRBV7-2
j_call: TRBJ1-2
cdr3_length: 16
clone_size: NA
d_call: NA
cdr3_aa: CASSLGVTGQNYGYTF
cdr3_nt: TGTGCCAGCAGCTTAGGAGTGACTGGGCAGAACTATGGCTACACCTTC

v_call: TRBV7-9
j_call: TRBJ1-1
cdr3_length: 14
clone_size: NA
d_call: TRBD1
cdr3_aa: CASSMGQVNTEAFF
cdr3_nt: TGTGCCAGCAGCATGGGACAGGTGAACACTGAAGCTTTCTTT

v_call: TRBV30
j_call: TRBJ2-1
cdr3_length: 15
clone_size: few
d_call: NA
cdr3_aa: CAWEGGRAPYNEQFF
cdr3_nt: TGTGCCTGGGAAGGAGGCAGGGCTCCCTACAATGAGCAGTTCTTC

v_call: TRBV24-1
j_call: TRBJ2-1
cdr3_length: 16
clone_size: few
d_call: TRBD2
cdr3_aa: CATSETSGGSNNEQFF
cdr3_nt: TGTGCCACCAGTGAGACTAGCGGGGGCAGTAACAATGAGCAGTTCTTC

v_call: TRBV7-9
j_call: TRBJ1-1
cdr3_length: 19
clone_size: NA
d_call: NA
cdr3_aa: CASSLRAWSGTEPRTEAFF
cdr3_nt: TGTGCCAGCAGCTTAAGGGCTTGGTCGGGGACCGAGCCTCGGACTGAAGCTTTCTTT

v_call: TRBV24-1
j_call: TRBJ2-2
cdr3_length: 12
clone_size: NA
d_call: NA
cdr3_aa: CATSDYDGELFF
cdr3_nt: TGTGCCACCAGTGATTATGACGGGGAGCTGTTTTTT

v_call: TRBV12-3/TRBV12-4
j_call: TRBJ1-1
cdr3_length: 13
clone_size: NA
d_call: NA
cdr3_aa: CASRNLDWEKAFF
cdr3_nt: TGTGCCAGCAGGAACCTCGACTGGGAGAAAGCTTTCTTT

v_call: TRBV10-3
j_call: TRBJ2-7
cdr3_length: 15
clone_size: once
d_call: TRBD1
cdr3_aa: CAISDSGQGGPEQYF
cdr3_nt: TGTGCCATCAGTGACTCGGGACAGGGGGGCCCTGAGCAGTACTTC

v_call: TRBV6-5
j_call: TRBJ1-6
cdr3_length: 17
clone_size: NA
d_call: NA
cdr3_aa: CASSYSQKSSYNSPLHF
cdr3_nt: TGTGCCAGCAGTTACTCCCAGAAAAGCTCCTATAATTCACCCCTCCACTTT

v_call: TRBV11-2
j_call: TRBJ2-3
cdr3_length: 16
clone_size: few
d_call: TRBD2
cdr3_aa: CASSFVAGGSTDTQYF
cdr3_nt: TGTGCCAGCAGCTTTGTAGCGGGAGGGAGCACAGATACGCAGTATTTT

v_call: TRBV7-2
j_call: TRBJ2-3
cdr3_length: 16
clone_size: NA
d_call: NA
cdr3_aa: CASSTNTGSSTDTQYF
cdr3_nt: TGTGCCAGCAGCACAAACACAGGTTCTAGCACAGATACGCAGTATTTT

v_call: TRBV20-1
j_call: TRBJ2-3
cdr3_length: 12
clone_size: few
d_call: NA
cdr3_aa: CSAGGPTNTQYF
cdr3_nt: TGCAGTGCGGGAGGACCTACTAATACGCAGTATTTT

v_call: TRBV7-9
j_call: TRBJ2-2
cdr3_length: 14
clone_size: NA
d_call: TRBD2
cdr3_aa: CASSLDGGARELFF
cdr3_nt: TGTGCCAGCAGCTTAGACGGGGGGGCCCGGGAGCTGTTTTTT

v_call: TRBV4-3
j_call: TRBJ1-1
cdr3_length: 14
clone_size: few
d_call: TRBD1
cdr3_aa: CASTWDRGNTEAFF
cdr3_nt: TGCGCCAGCACCTGGGACAGGGGGAACACTGAAGCTTTCTTT

v_call: TRBV30
j_call: TRBJ2-3
cdr3_length: 12
clone_size: few
d_call: NA
cdr3_aa: CAWSPGTDTQYF
cdr3_nt: TGTGCCTGGTCCCCGGGGACAGATACGCAGTATTTT

v_call: TRBV6-5
j_call: TRBJ2-7
cdr3_length: 15
clone_size: NA
d_call: NA
cdr3_aa: CASQRGTPAGYEQYF
cdr3_nt: TGTGCCAGCCAACGGGGGACTCCCGCCGGCTACGAGCAGTACTTC

v_call: TRBV13
j_call: TRBJ1-1
cdr3_length: 14
clone_size: once
d_call: NA
cdr3_aa: CASSLDSRPTEAFF
cdr3_nt: TGTGCCAGCAGCTTGGACAGTCGGCCCACTGAAGCTTTCTTT

v_call: TRBV20-1
j_call: TRBJ1-2
cdr3_length: 11
clone_size: NA
d_call: NA
cdr3_aa: CSANGVEGYTF
cdr3_nt: TGCAGTGCTAACGGGGTTGAGGGCTACACCTTC

v_call: TRBV5-1
j_call: TRBJ2-7
cdr3_length: 14
clone_size: NA
d_call: NA
cdr3_aa: CASSAGAAPNEQYF
cdr3_nt: TGCGCCAGCAGCGCGGGGGCGGCACCTAACGAGCAGTACTTC

v_call: TRBV9
j_call: TRBJ2-7
cdr3_length: 17
clone_size: few
d_call: TRBD2
cdr3_aa: CASSVGASGASSYEQYF
cdr3_nt: TGTGCCAGCAGCGTGGGGGCTAGCGGGGCGAGCTCCTACGAGCAGTACTTC

v_call: TRBV6-1
j_call: TRBJ1-5
cdr3_length: 18
clone_size: NA
d_call: NA
cdr3_aa: CASSENVPTTGGNQPQHF
cdr3_nt: TGTGCCAGCAGTGAAAACGTTCCCACGACAGGCGGCAATCAGCCCCAGCATTTT

v_call: TRBV7-9
j_call: TRBJ2-1
cdr3_length: 19
clone_size: few
d_call: NA
cdr3_aa: CASSLVGHRPGSIYNEQFF
cdr3_nt: TGTGCCAGCAGCTTAGTTGGTCATAGACCGGGGTCAATCTACAATGAGCAGTTCTTC

v_call: TRBV25-1
j_call: TRBJ2-7
cdr3_length: 18
clone_size: few
d_call: TRBD1
cdr3_aa: CASSESPGQGGISYEQYF
cdr3_nt: TGTGCCAGCAGTGAATCCCCTGGACAGGGGGGAATCTCCTACGAGCAGTACTTC

v_call: TRBV5-1
j_call: TRBJ2-1
cdr3_length: 15
clone_size: few
d_call: NA
cdr3_aa: CASSPRGAIRNEQFF
cdr3_nt: TGCGCCAGCAGCCCCCGGGGGGCCATTCGCAATGAGCAGTTCTTC

v_call: TRBV7-2
j_call: TRBJ2-7
cdr3_length: 14
clone_size: many
d_call: NA
cdr3_aa: CASSLGSRSYEQYF
cdr3_nt: TGTGCCAGCAGCTTAGGTTCGCGATCCTACGAGCAGTACTTC

v_call: TRBV4-2
j_call: TRBJ2-2
cdr3_length: 17
clone_size: NA
d_call: TRBD2
cdr3_aa: CASSRDIAGVDTGELFF
cdr3_nt: TGTGCCAGCAGCCGGGACATAGCGGGGGTGGACACCGGGGAGCTGTTTTTT

v_call: TRBV15
j_call: TRBJ2-3
cdr3_length: 17
clone_size: NA
d_call: TRBD1
cdr3_aa: CATSSSTTGFITDTQYF
cdr3_nt: TGTGCCACCAGCTCCTCAACGACAGGGTTTATTACAGATACGCAGTATTTT

v_call: TRBV28
j_call: TRBJ2-1
cdr3_length: 16
clone_size: NA
d_call: TRBD2
cdr3_aa: CASSPIAGGIYNEQFF
cdr3_nt: TGTGCCAGCAGTCCGATAGCGGGAGGGATTTACAATGAGCAGTTCTTC

v_call: TRBV7-3
j_call: TRBJ2-5
cdr3_length: 15
clone_size: once
d_call: NA
cdr3_aa: CASSLMPATIETQYF
cdr3_nt: TGTGCCAGCAGCTTAATGCCAGCAACCATTGAGACCCAGTACTTC